The sequence of this TCR beta chain was determined in a study of spatial heterogeneity in lung cancer. This clonotype has at least ten counts. Germline assignment: CDR1 SGHVS and CDR2 FNYEAQ. The CDR3 runs to 18 residues. The trim removed 5 bases at V and 2 bases at J, leaving 12 bases unmatched. Each TCR cDNA molecule carried a unique molecular identifier. TCRdb reprocessed the 5' RACE reads via MiXCR and lists one record per CDR3 protein. The sample yields around 63,000 distinct CDR3 sequences, about 8% seen once. Documented time point: sample taken at primary tumor resection. No cells were sorted before sequencing. The whole RNA sequenced was extracted from tumor, nontumor lung or frozen PBMC. Samples were donated by 72 untreated early-stage non-small cell lung cancer patients.

The source is a female donor with early-stage non-small cell lung cancer. The sample here was PBMCs, taken at surgery. The rearrangement joins TRBV7-6 to TRBJ2-3; 11 bases align to TRBD2. The chain's CDR3 is CASSLEGTSGTFTDTQYF. DNA for the CDR3: TGTGCCAGCAGCCTCGAGGGGACTAGCGGAACTTTCACAGATACGCAGTATTTT.